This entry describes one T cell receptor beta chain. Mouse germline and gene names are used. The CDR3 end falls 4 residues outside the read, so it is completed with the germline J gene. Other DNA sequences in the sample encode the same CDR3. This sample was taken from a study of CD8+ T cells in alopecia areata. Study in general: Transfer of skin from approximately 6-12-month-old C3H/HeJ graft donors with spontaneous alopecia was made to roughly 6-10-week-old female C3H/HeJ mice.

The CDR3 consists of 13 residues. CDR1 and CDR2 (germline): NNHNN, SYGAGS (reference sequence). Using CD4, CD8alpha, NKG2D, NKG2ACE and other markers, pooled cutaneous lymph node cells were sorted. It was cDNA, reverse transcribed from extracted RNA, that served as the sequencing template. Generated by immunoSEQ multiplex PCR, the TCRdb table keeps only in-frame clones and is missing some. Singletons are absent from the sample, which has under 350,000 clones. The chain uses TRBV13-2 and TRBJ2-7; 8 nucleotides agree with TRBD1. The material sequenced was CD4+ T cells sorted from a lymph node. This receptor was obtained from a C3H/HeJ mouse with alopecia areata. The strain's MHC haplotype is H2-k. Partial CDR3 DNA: TGTGCCAGCGGTGATGGGACAGGGTAT. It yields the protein CASGDGTGY. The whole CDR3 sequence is CASGDGTGYEQYF.